The T cell receptor beta chain under discussion was sequenced for a study of control samples from healthy donors and cancer patients. The germline V gene has CDR1 SGHKS and CDR2 YYEKEE (reference sequence). The CDR3 has 15 residues. Unmatched junction bases numbered 5, after V lost 0 bases and J lost 4 bases. Only in-frame clones appear in the TCRdb table, and some are missing; sequencing was by immunoSEQ multiplex PCR. The repertoire holds under 80,000 clones, with nearly 85% as singletons. Sample: blood. This TCR was sampled from a man aged 45-65 years in good health. The V gene is TRBV5-5, the J gene TRBJ2-7; 9 bases are a match to TRBD2. CDR3 sequence: CASSLGGRAGYEQYF. Here the CDR3 DNA reads TGTGCCAGCAGCTTGGGCGGGAGGGCCGGTTACGAGCAGTACTTC.